These 26 T cell receptor beta chains share one sample of origin, sequenced in a study of beta chain features in type 1 diabetes (dated by TCRdb to 2017 to 2018). Library creation used the immunoSEQ multiplex PCR assay. The High Capacity cDNA Reverse Transcription Kit was used to reverse transcribe all of the isolated RNA, meaning that expressed TCRB transcripts were what got sequenced. TCRdb took over this immuneACCESS table, retaining in-frame rearrangements with V and J assigned. Such tables are incomplete; in checked studies, under half of the missing clones stem from an unresolved V gene, and the remainder is unexplained. The sample table contains 850,000 to 900,000 clones; only one count was recorded for roughly 16% of them. The ten most abundant clones make up about 0.02% of the sample. The sequenced material came from naive CD4+ T cells from blood. What the cell subset or site label conveys for this sample: true naive CD4+ T cells. Receptor source: a woman between 18 and 29 years old in good health.

This clone showed up just a few times. This specimen includes other DNA sequences encoding the same CDR3. The genes are TRBV18 and TRBJ2-7; 14 positions agree with TRBD2. This CDR3 has 15 residues. Germline CDR1 is KGHSH and CDR2 is LQKENI. V dropped 3 bases and J dropped 5; count of bases not matched to a gene: 3. The DNA of the CDR3 is TGTGCCAGCTCACCCGGGACTAGCGGGAGTAACGAGCAGTACTTC. Its translation: CASSPGTSGSNEQYF.

The gene calls are TRBV4-2 and TRBJ2-5; 7 positions match TRBD1. CDR3 length: 15 amino acids. CDR1 LGHNA and CDR2 YNFKEQ come from the germline V gene. Trimming took 1 base from V and 4 from J; bases not matched to a gene: 6. CDR3 nucleotides: TGTGCCAGCAGCCAAGGGACAGGCGTGGTAGAGACCCAGTACTTC. Its translation is CASSQGTGVVETQYF.

V usage is TRBV28 and J usage is TRBJ2-5, with D tentatively TRBD2 (6 bases). Germline-derived CDR1 and CDR2 are MDHEN and SYDVKM. The CDR3 runs 13 residues. V lost 2 bases and J lost 5, with 9 bases in between. The chain's CDR3 is CASSLAGSETQYF. As DNA, the CDR3 is TGTGCCAGCAGTTTAGCGGGAAGCGAGACCCAGTACTTC. Full variable domain (outside the CDR3, taken from reference TRBV28 and TRBJ2-5): DVKVTQSSRYLVKRTGEKVFLECVQDMDHENMFWYRQDPGLGLRLIYFSYDVKMKEKGDIPEGYSVSREKKERFSLILESASTNQTSMYLCASSLAGSETQYFGPGTRLLVL.

V is TRBV7-2 and J is TRBJ2-1; D is unresolved. V was pared by 3 bases and J by 9 bases, with 9 bases between. There are 12 residues in the CDR3. Germline V gives CDR1 SGHTA, CDR2 FQGNSA. The CDR3 sequence is CASSFVIGEQFF. The CDR3 nucleotides read TGTGCCAGCAGCTTCGTGATCGGTGAGCAGTTCTTC. Together with reference TRBV7-2 and TRBJ2-1, the CDR3 gives the full variable domain: GAGVSQSPSNKVTEKGKDVELRCDPISGHTALYWYRQSLGQGLEFLIYFQGNSAPDKSGLPSDRFSAERTGGSVSTLTIQRTQQEDSAVYLCASSFVIGEQFFGPGTRLTVL.

This chain connects TRBV7-9 to TRBJ2-1; D is uncertain. The CDR3 is 15 residues long. Germline CDR1 and CDR2: SEHNR and FQNEAQ (reference sequence). V was pared by 1 base and J by 5 bases, with 12 bases between. As DNA, the CDR3 is TGTGCCAGCAGCTTAGGGCCCCAGGTCCACAATGAGCAGTTCTTC. Translation: CASSLGPQVHNEQFF.

This clone was counted only a few times. The chain recombines TRBV7-2 with TRBJ2-1; the match to TRBD2 covers 9 bases. V lost 3 bases to trimming and J lost 0 bases; unmatched junction nucleotides: 9. Germline V gene sequence: CDR1 SGHTA, CDR2 FQGNSA. CDR3 length equals 18 residues. This chain's CDR3 is CASSFIRTSEASYNEQFF. CDR3 bases: TGTGCCAGCAGCTTCATTCGGACTAGCGAGGCCTCCTACAATGAGCAGTTCTTC.

The V call is TRBV5-1, the J call TRBJ2-1, with unresolved D. Germline lookup yields CDR1 SGHRS and CDR2 YFSETQ. The CDR3 is 21 residues long. V lost 0 bases and J lost 0, with 25 bases in between. The CDR3 DNA reads as TGCGCCAGCAGCTTGGCCCTTGACTTCACGATAGAACGTAGCTCCTACAATGAGCAGTTCTTC. This sequence encodes CASSLALDFTIERSSYNEQFF.

This clone was detected only a few times. Other DNA sequences in this specimen translate into the identical CDR3. The chain recombines TRBV7-2 with TRBJ2-7; D call uncertain. CDR3 length: 12 residues. V was pared by 4 bases and J by 2 bases, with 6 bases between. Germline V lookup: CDR1 SGHTA, CDR2 FQGNSA. Here the CDR3 DNA reads TGTGCCAGCAGCTCTAATCCCTACGAGCAGTACTTC. Translating gives CASSSNPYEQYF.

This clone appeared a few times. This rearrangement joins TRBV9 to TRBJ1-5; 10 nucleotides agree with TRBD1. This CDR3 is 18 amino acids long. V dropped 5 bases and J dropped 7; count of bases not matched to a gene: 18. Germline V gene lookup returns CDR1 SGDLS and CDR2 YYNGEE. Here the CDR3 DNA reads TGTGCCAGCAGAGGATGCGCCGGGACAGGGGCGACATGGCAGCCCCAGCATTTT. Its protein product is CASRGCAGTGATWQPQHF.

This clone turned up a few times. This sequence joins TRBV2 and TRBJ1-2; perhaps TRBD1 as D (6 bases). Trimming shortened V by 5 bases and J by 8 bases, and 21 bases separated the two germline ends. The CDR3 runs 15 residues. Germline V gives CDR1 SNHLY, CDR2 FYNNEI. Here the CDR3 DNA reads TGTGCCAGCAGTCCTCCCTCAGGGGCGTTTAGGGGCTACACCTTC. As protein: CASSPPSGAFRGYTF.

V gene TRBV25-1 combines with J gene TRBJ1-6; D may be TRBD1 (6 bases). Germline loops: CDR1 MGHDK, CDR2 SYGVNS. Between the trimmed V and J ends, which lost 5 bases and 9 bases, there was a span of 14 bases. This CDR3 comprises 14 residues. Here the CDR3 DNA reads TGTGCCAGCAGTCTACAGGGAGATACTTCACCCCTCCACTTT. It encodes CASSLQGDTSPLHF.

The J gene is TRBJ2-1, the V gene TRBV7-9; the match to TRBD2 covers 13 bases. The CDR3 runs to 16 residues. Per germline, CDR1 SEHNR and CDR2 FQNEAQ (reference sequence). The V gene end was trimmed by 5 bases and the J gene end by 6 bases; junction bases not matched to a gene: 7. This CDR3 is CASSLSGTSGANEQFF. CDR3 DNA: TGTGCCAGCAGCCTCTCCGGGACTAGCGGGGCCAATGAGCAGTTCTTC.

The sample holds a few counts of this clone. The gene calls are TRBV27 and TRBJ2-7, with 7 bases identical to TRBD1. Per the germline V gene, CDR1 is MNHEY and CDR2 is SMNVEV (reference sequence). The CDR3 sequence is 14 residues long. V trimming: 6 bases; J trimming: 6 bases; junction bases outside the gene matches: 11. The CDR3 loop is CASSSLGQGVEQYF. In DNA form, the CDR3 reads TGTGCCAGCAGCTCCCTGGGGCAGGGGGTCGAGCAGTACTTC.

The chain employs TRBV7-3 and TRBJ2-5; 7 bases are a match to TRBD1. This CDR3 has 15 amino acids. With V trimmed by 2 bases and J by 5 bases, 8 bases remained unmatched. CDR1 SGHTA and CDR2 FQGTGA come from the germline V gene. CDR3 loop: CASSLQTGVGETQYF. In DNA form, the CDR3 reads TGTGCCAGCAGCTTACAAACAGGGGTAGGGGAGACCCAGTACTTC.

This clone was detected a few times. The J gene is TRBJ2-5, the V gene TRBV7-6; D is unclear. V was trimmed by 4 bases and J by 6 bases, leaving 6 bases between them. CDR3 size: 11 residues. Germline CDR1 is SGHVS and CDR2 is FNYEAQ. The CDR3 protein is CASSSQKTQYF. The CDR3 bases are TGTGCCAGCAGCTCCCAGAAGACCCAGTACTTC.

This clone appeared a few times. The rearrangement uses TRBV7-2 and TRBJ2-1, with D unclear. In germline, CDR1 is SGHTA, CDR2 FQGNSA. V lost 4 bases and J 0 bases, leaving 16 bases between the germline ends. The CDR3 length is 17 residues. The CDR3 spells CASSSQPRLSSYNEQFF. The CDR3 DNA reads as TGTGCCAGCAGCTCCCAGCCCAGACTCAGCTCCTACAATGAGCAGTTCTTC.

This chain joins TRBV11-2 and TRBJ2-5; D assignment may be TRBD1 or TRBD2 (6 bases each). CDR3 length: 14 residues. V lost 5 bases to trimming and J lost 4 bases, with 14 bases between them. Germline values: CDR1 SGHAT, CDR2 FQNNGV. The CDR3 coding sequence is TGTGCCAGCAGCCCTCGGGGGCTTATAGAGACCCAGTACTTC. As protein: CASSPRGLIETQYF.

This clone was seen more than once but under ten times. The V and J genes are TRBV6-6 and TRBJ1-5, with TRBD1 matching over 9 bases. Germline V gene sequence: CDR1 MNHNY, CDR2 SVGAGI (reference sequence). V was pared by 6 bases and J by 3 bases, with 6 bases of the junction left unmatched. The CDR3 has 15 residues. CDR3: CASSRTGVNNQPQHF. DNA for the CDR3: TGTGCCAGCAGCCGGACAGGGGTCAACAATCAGCCCCAGCATTTT.

V is TRBV7-9 and J is TRBJ2-1, with 7 nucleotides matching TRBD2. The CDR3 runs 14 residues. In germline, CDR1 is SEHNR, CDR2 FQNEAQ (reference sequence). Unmatched junction bases numbered 7, after V lost 5 bases and J lost 6 bases. CDR3 bases: TGTGCCAGCAGCCCCCGGACTAGGAGCAATGAGCAGTTCTTC. Translation gives CASSPRTRSNEQFF.

This clone was seen a few times. This chain connects TRBV4-2 to TRBJ2-5, with 9 bases matching TRBD2. The V segment lost 0 bases and the J segment 14 bases; nucleotides outside the gene matches: 10. CDR1 is LGHNA, CDR2 YNFKEQ, per germline. The length of the CDR3 is 14 residues. Here the CDR3 DNA reads TGTGCCAGCAGCCAAGATCGGTCGAGCGGGAGGACCTACTTC. Translating it yields CASSQDRSSGRTYF.

The sample holds a few counts of this clone. V and J are TRBV19 and TRBJ2-5; 9 bases are a match to TRBD2. With 6 bases clipped from V and 6 bases from J, the junction kept 17 bases outside the gene matches. The CDR3 is 17 amino acids. The V gene's germline CDR1 is LNHDA and CDR2 SQIVND (reference sequence). The CDR3 DNA sequence: TGTGCCAGTAGATATCGCTGGGTCGGTAGCGGGAGACAGACCCAGTACTTC. This gives the protein CASRYRWVGSGRQTQYF. Together with reference TRBV19 and TRBJ2-5, the CDR3 gives the full variable domain: DGGITQSPKYLFRKEGQNVTLSCEQNLNHDAMYWYRQDPGQGLRLIYYSQIVNDFQKGDIAEGYSVSREKKESFPLTVTSAQKNPTAFYLCASRYRWVGSGRQTQYFGPGTRLLVL.

The chain couples TRBV20-1 to TRBJ2-1; D may correspond to TRBD1 or TRBD2 (5 bases each). Trimming shortened V by 7 bases and J by 8 bases, and 9 bases separated the two germline ends. Germline CDR1 is DFQATT and CDR2 is SNEGSKA (reference sequence). The CDR3 extends over 10 amino acids. This CDR3 reads CSGGSYEQFF. The DNA of the CDR3 is TGCAGTGGGGGGAGTTATGAGCAGTTCTTC.

The rearrangement uses TRBV7-8 and TRBJ2-7, with D unresolved. V dropped 5 bases and J dropped 0 bases, with 14 bases sitting between them. This CDR3 has 15 residues. Germline V gives CDR1 SGHVS, CDR2 FQNEAQ. The CDR3 spells CASSPGWAASYEQYF. In DNA, the CDR3 is TGTGCCAGCAGCCCAGGTTGGGCAGCCTCCTACGAGCAGTACTTC.

This chain uses TRBV10-3 with TRBJ1-5; 9 bases line up with TRBD1. The CDR3 runs to 15 residues. The germline CDR1 and CDR2 sequences are ENHRY and SYGVKD. The junction had 5 bases not matched to a gene; V was cut back by 2 bases and J by 6 bases. CDR3 amino acids: CAISEKGTGTQPQHF. DNA of the CDR3: TGTGCCATCAGTGAGAAAGGGACAGGGACTCAGCCCCAGCATTTT.

This clone was recorded a few times. V and J are TRBV28 and TRBJ2-7; 11 bases line up with TRBD2. In germline, CDR1 is MDHEN, CDR2 SYDVKM. J gave up 6 bases and V 11 bases, and 12 bases lay outside the gene matches. There are 14 residues in the CDR3. The CDR3 sequence is CARSLAGGPGEQYF. The CDR3 DNA follows: TGTGCCCGATCCTTAGCGGGAGGGCCTGGCGAGCAGTACTTC.

J is TRBJ2-1 and V is TRBV14; possible D gene TRBD2, 5 bases. The CDR3 length is 18 residues. Trimming took 1 base from V and 3 from J, leaving 19 bases between them. Germline lookup yields CDR1 SGHDN and CDR2 FVKESK. The DNA for the CDR3 is TGTGCCAGCAGCCAAGGCCCTCTCGGGCGGGCCAACTACAATGAGCAGTTCTTC. Amino acid sequence: CASSQGPLGRANYNEQFF.